Each of the 26 T cell receptor beta chains below was sequenced from the same sample in a study of blood T cell repertoires in COVID-19 (dated by TCRdb to the early 2020s). Library preparation was by the immunoSEQ multiplex PCR assay. Not all clones reach the TCRdb copy of this immuneACCESS table, which keeps in-frame sequences only. Checked studies attribute under half of the gap to unresolved V genes and leave the rest unexplained. The sample data list 80,000 to 100,000 clones, and 74% of these were observed just once. 3.9% of the sample goes to the ten largest clones. Sequences were obtained from peripheral blood. These receptors were taken from a man in his 70s with COVID-19, enrolled during active disease.

The chain has TRBV3-1 (or the pseudogene TRBV3-2) and TRBJ2-5; tentative D call: TRBD2 (6 bases). Germline assignment: CDR1 LGHDT and CDR2 YNNKEL (reference sequence). The CDR3 has 14 residues. Trimming left V 4 bases short and J 5 bases short, with 14 bases between. The CDR3 reads CASSRETRRETQYF. The CDR3 DNA reads TGTGCCAGCAGCCGAGAGACTAGGAGGGAGACCCAGTACTTC.

The chain has TRBV7-6 and TRBJ2-7; no reliable D call. CDR1 and CDR2 (germline): SGHVS, FNYEAQ. The V end was cut by 1 base, the J end by 2 bases, with 9 bases between. The CDR3 is 14 residues long. The CDR3 loop reads CASSLGYSPYEQYF. CDR3 coding DNA: TGTGCCAGCAGCTTAGGTTACAGCCCCTACGAGCAGTACTTC.

J is TRBJ2-1 and V is TRBV7-9, with 13 positions matching TRBD2. Germline CDR1 and CDR2: SEHNR and FQNEAQ (reference sequence). With 5 bases clipped from V and 4 bases from J, the junction kept 5 bases outside the gene matches. CDR3 length: 16 residues. CDR3 protein: CASSPGTSGIYNEQFF. In DNA, the CDR3 is TGTGCCAGCAGCCCGGGGACTAGCGGGATTTACAATGAGCAGTTCTTC. The variable domain in full, with the rest retrieved from reference TRBV7-9 and TRBJ2-1, is DTGVSQNPRHKITKRGQNVTFRCDPISEHNRLYWYRQTLGQGPEFLTYFQNEAQLEKSRLLSDRFSAERPKGSFSTLEIQRTEQGDSAMYLCASSPGTSGIYNEQFFGPGTRLTVL.

This sequence joins TRBV2 and TRBJ2-1; 8 bases align to TRBD1. CDR3 size: 14 residues. After removal of 6 bases from V and 1 base from J, the junction contained 2 bases not matched to a gene. Germline V gives CDR1 SNHLY, CDR2 FYNNEI. As DNA, the CDR3 is TGTGCCAGCAGACAGGGGGTTTCCTACAATGAGCAGTTCTTC. Translation gives CASRQGVSYNEQFF.

This chain uses TRBV28 with TRBJ1-2; 9 bases are a match to TRBD1. Germline-derived CDR1 and CDR2 are MDHEN and SYDVKM. The CDR3 contains 14 residues. V trimming: 2 bases; J trimming: 6 bases; junction bases outside the gene matches: 4. The CDR3 DNA follows: TGTGCCAGCAGTTTAGGGACAGGGCCTCATGGCTACACCTTC. Its translation: CASSLGTGPHGYTF.

The chain combines TRBV2 with TRBJ2-7, with no clear D. The CDR3 loop spans 15 amino acids. V was shortened by 4 bases and J by 1 base, with 14 bases between the two germline ends. The germline V gene encodes CDR1 SNHLY and CDR2 FYNNEI. CDR3 sequence: CASSASETVSYEQYF. In DNA form, the CDR3 reads TGTGCCAGCAGTGCGTCCGAAACAGTATCCTACGAGCAGTACTTC.

The chain uses TRBV9 and TRBJ2-7; 8 bases map to TRBD2. V trimming: 4 bases; J trimming: 3 bases; junction bases outside the gene matches: 3. The CDR3 runs to 13 residues. Germline loops: CDR1 SGDLS, CDR2 YYNGEE. The CDR3 protein is CASSFGTSYEQYF. CDR3 bases: TGTGCCAGCAGCTTCGGGACTAGCTACGAGCAGTACTTC.

CDR3 in DNA: TGCGCCAGCAGCCAAGAAGGACAGGGTGGAAACACCATATATTTT. Its protein is CASSQEGQGGNTIYF. V usage is TRBV4-1 and J usage is TRBJ1-3; 8 bases map to TRBD1. CDR3 size: 15 residues. CDR1 and CDR2 (germline): MGHRA, YSYEKL. With 0 bases clipped from V and 3 bases from J, the junction kept 1 base outside the gene matches.

This chain links TRBV7-3 with TRBJ2-2, with TRBD2 matching 8 bases. The CDR3 sequence is 14 residues long. CDR1 and CDR2 (germline): SGHTA, FQGTGA. V was pared by 6 bases and J by 4 bases, with 4 bases of the junction left unmatched. CDR3 in amino acids: CASRAAGGTGELFF. The CDR3, as DNA: TGTGCCAGCAGGGCGGCGGGAGGCACCGGGGAGCTGTTTTTT.

The chain links TRBV5-5 to TRBJ2-2; 7 bases fit TRBD2. The J segment lost 4 bases and the V segment lost 3 bases, leaving 6 bases of the junction unmatched. Germline CDR1 SGHKS, CDR2 YYEKEE (reference sequence). The CDR3 sequence is 15 residues long. CDR3 residues: CASSSGAGATGELFF. The CDR3 region has the DNA TGTGCCAGCAGCTCCGGGGCGGGAGCCACCGGGGAGCTGTTTTTT.

The gene calls are TRBV27 and TRBJ1-4; D gene ambiguous. CDR3 length: 15 amino acids. The V and J ends lost 6 bases and 2 bases respectively, with 13 bases between them. Germline-derived CDR1 and CDR2 are MNHEY and SMNVEV (reference sequence). The CDR3 DNA reads as TGTGCCAGCAGCCTTGGCGGTTTTACTAATGAAAAACTGTTTTTT. Translating it yields CASSLGGFTNEKLFF.

The gene calls are TRBV5-5 and TRBJ1-1; 10 nucleotides align to TRBD1. This CDR3 contains 16 residues. The trim removed 3 bases at V and 11 bases at J, leaving 16 bases unmatched. Germline CDR1 and CDR2: SGHKS and YYEKEE (reference sequence). CDR3 DNA: TGTGCCAGCAGCTCCACAGGCCCGACAGGGGGCGAAGTTGCTTTCTTT. Its protein product is CASSSTGPTGGEVAFF. Full variable domain (outside the CDR3, taken from reference TRBV5-5 and TRBJ1-1): DAGVTQSPTHLIKTRGQQVTLRCSPISGHKSVSWYQQVLGQGPQFIFQYYEKEERGRGNFPDRFSARQFPNYSSELNVNALLLGDSALYLCASSSTGPTGGEVAFFGQGTRLTVV.

This rearrangement joins TRBV7-2 to TRBJ2-4, with 8 bases aligning to TRBD2. Trimming took 3 bases from V and 0 from J; bases not matched to a gene: 7. From germline, CDR1 is SGHTA and CDR2 FQGNSA. This CDR3 region has 17 residues. DNA of the CDR3: TGTGCCAGCAGCTTTACTAGCGGCTTAATAGCCAAAAACATTCAGTACTTC. Its protein product is CASSFTSGLIAKNIQYF.

DNA for the CDR3: TGCGCCAGCAGCTTATTACAAGACACTGAAGCTTTCTTT. Translating gives CASSLLQDTEAFF. This chain links TRBV5-1 with TRBJ1-1; D is ambiguous. The germline V gene encodes CDR1 SGHRS and CDR2 YFSETQ. Trimming removed 2 bases at V and 3 bases at J, with 8 bases between. This CDR3 is 13 amino acids long.

This clone was observed a few times. The chain uses TRBV3-1 (or the pseudogene TRBV3-2) and TRBJ2-1; D gene uncertain. Trimming pared 0 bases from V and 1 base from J, leaving 13 bases between. The CDR3 is 17 residues long. Germline CDR1 is LGHDT and CDR2 is YNNKEL (reference sequence). In nucleotides, the CDR3 is TGTGCCAGCAGCCAAGAGTTGGCCTCTTGTTCCTACAATGAGCAGTTCTTC. This gives the protein CASSQELASCSYNEQFF.

J is TRBJ1-4 and V is TRBV7-2, with D maybe TRBD1 (5 bases). The CDR3 runs to 15 residues. Looked up from germline, CDR1 is SGHTA and CDR2 is FQGNSA. With 5 bases removed from V and 4 bases from J, the gap between germline ends came to 14 bases. The CDR3 loop is CASSPQGGVNEKLFF. As DNA, the CDR3 is TGTGCCAGCAGCCCCCAGGGTGGGGTTAATGAAAAACTGTTTTTT. Filled out from reference TRBV7-2 and TRBJ1-4, the complete variable domain reads GAGVSQSPSNKVTEKGKDVELRCDPISGHTALYWYRQSLGQGLEFLIYFQGNSAPDKSGLPSDRFSAERTGGSVSTLTIQRTQQEDSAVYLCASSPQGGVNEKLFFGSGTQLSVL.

This rearrangement joins TRBV7-3 to TRBJ2-1; D gene unclear. V lost 5 bases and J 1 base, leaving 18 bases between the germline ends. The CDR3 loop spans 17 amino acids. Germline V gene lookup returns CDR1 SGHTA and CDR2 FQGTGA. CDR3 DNA sequence: TGTGCCAGCAGCCCCCGTTTGGTAGCTGGGTCCTACAATGAGCAGTTCTTC. Residues: CASSPRLVAGSYNEQFF.

The CDR3 DNA follows: TGTGCCAGCAGCACCCACCCGACAGGGTCGAATTCACCCCTCCACTTT. Residues: CASSTHPTGSNSPLHF. The V call is TRBV5-6, the J call TRBJ1-6; 7 bases are shared with TRBD1. Germline V gene lookup returns CDR1 SGHDT and CDR2 YYEEEE. This CDR3 has 16 amino acids. Germline trimming cut 4 bases from V and 7 bases from J; bases unmatched to any gene: 11.

In DNA, the CDR3 is TGTGCCAGCAGTTTAGAGGGATACGGCAATCAGCCCCAGCATTTT. It translates to CASSLEGYGNQPQHF. This chain uses TRBV27 with TRBJ1-5, with D unclear. Trimming took 2 bases from V and 2 from J, leaving 10 bases between them. CDR3 length: 15 amino acids. In germline, CDR1 is MNHEY, CDR2 SMNVEV (reference sequence).

The CDR3 DNA follows: TGTGCCACCACCCGGGACACGGATGAAAAACTGTTTTTT. As protein: CATTRDTDEKLFF. The chain links TRBV15 to TRBJ1-4; D is possibly TRBD1 (6 bases). V shed 7 bases and J shed 6 bases, with 12 bases lying between them. The V gene's germline CDR1 is LNHNV and CDR2 YYDKDF (reference sequence). The CDR3 loop spans 13 amino acids.

Here the CDR3 reads CASSLGTGSLQPQHF. The CDR3 DNA reads TGCGCCAGCAGCCTCGGGACAGGGAGTTTACAGCCCCAGCATTTT. This chain joins TRBV4-1 and TRBJ1-5, with TRBD1 matching 9 bases. CDR1 is MGHRA and CDR2 is YSYEKL in the germline V gene. The CDR3 has 15 amino acids. Trimming cost V 4 bases and J 7 bases; bases outside gene matches: 8.

This clone was found a few times. This chain uses TRBV18 with TRBJ1-1; D perhaps matches TRBD1 (5 bases). V was cut by 2 bases and J by 2 bases, with 12 bases left in between. This CDR3 spans 15 amino acids. Germline V CDR1 and CDR2: KGHSH, LQKENI. The CDR3 bases are TGTGCCAGCTCACCAGTGTGGGGGGTCAACACTGAAGCTTTCTTT. Amino acid sequence: CASSPVWGVNTEAFF.

V and J are TRBV18 and TRBJ2-1, with TRBD2 matching 9 bases. The V gene's germline CDR1 is KGHSH and CDR2 LQKENI. The CDR3 has 16 residues. The V segment lost 2 bases and the J segment 3 bases; nucleotides outside the gene matches: 5. CDR3 in DNA: TGTGCCAGCTCACCATCTTGGACTAGCGTCTACAATGAGCAGTTCTTC. Its translation: CASSPSWTSVYNEQFF.

This clone was seen repeatedly, ten times or more. The V and J genes are TRBV4-2 and TRBJ2-7; TRBD1 might be the D (6 bases). The V end lost 1 base, the J end lost 3 bases, and 10 bases lay between the germline ends. CDR1 is LGHNA and CDR2 is YNFKEQ in the germline V gene. This CDR3 contains 14 residues. The CDR3 region has the DNA TGTGCCAGCAGCCAAGTTGGACAGAACTACGAGCAGTACTTC. This translates into CASSQVGQNYEQYF.

The CDR3 DNA reads TGTGCCAGCAGCAAAGAAGGGTACAGGGGGAACACCGGGGAGCTGTTTTTT. As protein: CASSKEGYRGNTGELFF. The rearrangement uses TRBV21-1 and TRBJ2-2; TRBD1, the table's D call, lacks a check against the DNA. TRBV21-1 is classified as a pseudogene. The CDR3 spans 17 residues.

The chain links TRBV29-1 to TRBJ2-3, with TRBD2 matching 12 bases. Germline-derived CDR1 and CDR2 are SQVTM and ANQGSEA. CDR3 length: 16 residues. Losses at the gene ends were 4 bases for V and 4 bases for J; bases not matched to a gene: 9. CDR3 sequence reads: CSVALAGGPFADTQYF. CDR3 in DNA: TGCAGCGTTGCGCTAGCGGGAGGGCCCTTTGCAGATACGCAGTATTTT.